This T cell receptor beta chain came from a study of regulatory T cells in long-lasting Graves disease. This clonotype was counted many times. Its antigen is undetermined. Study outcomes and limitations: Those with persistent disease had in common more public clonotypes (about 2,500) than new patients (roughly 930). Accuracy might have suffered from few samples.

Stated time point: newly diagnosed GD, antithyroid drugs for less than 3 months. PBMC-derived RNA was used for the TCR library. J was trimmed by 2 bases and V by 0 bases; bases with no gene match: 2. The CDR3 covers 14 residues. Germline loops: CDR1 SGDLS, CDR2 YYNGEE. To make TCR beta libraries, researchers used iRepertoire HTBI primers and Arm-PCR of CDR3 regions. Original methodology: Identified segments across samples numbered some 62 TRBV and 14 to 15 TRBJ. TCRdb used MiXCR to reprocess the multiplex PCR reads, holding one entry per CDR3 protein. The V and J calls were not made by the authors but by TCRdb's processing. Among 350,000 to 500,000 distinct CDR3 sequences listed, about 16% were seen once. The data also belong to a second study, concerning T cells in Graves' hyperthyroidism and ophthalmopathy.

The input for sequencing was peripheral blood mononuclear cells (PBMCs), taken at new diagnosis, from a patient treated with antithyroid drugs. This rearrangement joins TRBV9 to TRBJ2-7; 7 bases agree with TRBD1. The receptor comes from a young woman with Graves disease. This CDR3 is CASSVGDRPYEQYF. CDR3 coding DNA: TGTGCCAGCAGCGTAGGGGACAGACCCTACGAGCAGTACTTC. Supplemented by reference TRBV9 and TRBJ2-7, the full variable domain reads DSGVTQTPKHLITATGQRVTLRCSPRSGDLSVYWYQQSLDQGLQFLIQYYNGEERAKGNILERFSAQQFPDLHSELNLSSLELGDSALYFCASSVGDRPYEQYFGPGTRLTVT.